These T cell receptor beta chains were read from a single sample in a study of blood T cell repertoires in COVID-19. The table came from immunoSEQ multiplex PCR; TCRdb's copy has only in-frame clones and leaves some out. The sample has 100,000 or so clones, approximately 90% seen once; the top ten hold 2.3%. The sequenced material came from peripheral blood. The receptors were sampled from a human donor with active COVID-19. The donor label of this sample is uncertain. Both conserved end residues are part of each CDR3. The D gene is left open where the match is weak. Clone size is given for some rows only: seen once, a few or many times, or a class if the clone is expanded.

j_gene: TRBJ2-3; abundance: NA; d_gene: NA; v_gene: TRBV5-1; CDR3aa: CASSAGLTTDTQYF; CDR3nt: TGCGCCAGCAGCGCCGGACTAACCACAGATACGCAGTATTTT
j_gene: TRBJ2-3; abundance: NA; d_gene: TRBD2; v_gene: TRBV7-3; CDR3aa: CASSLLPSGGTDTQYF; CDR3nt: TGTGCCAGCAGCTTACTGCCTAGCGGGGGCACAGATACGCAGTATTTT
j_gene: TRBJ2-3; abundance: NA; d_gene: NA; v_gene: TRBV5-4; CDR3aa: CASSDGDTGSTDTQYF; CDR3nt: TGTGCCAGCAGCGATGGCGACACGGGGAGCACAGATACGCAGTATTTT
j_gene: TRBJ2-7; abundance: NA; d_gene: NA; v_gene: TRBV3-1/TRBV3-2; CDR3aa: CASSQGGGGAGTYEQYF; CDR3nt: TGTGCCAGCAGCCAAGGGGGTGGGGGCGCTGGAACCTACGAGCAGTACTTC
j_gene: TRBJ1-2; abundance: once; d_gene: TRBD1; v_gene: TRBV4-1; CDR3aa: CASSGTGTGYGYTF; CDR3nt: TGCGCCAGCAGCGGGACCGGGACAGGGTACGGCTACACCTTC
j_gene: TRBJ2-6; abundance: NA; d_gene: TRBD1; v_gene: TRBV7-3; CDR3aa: CASSLPSAGGSGANVLTF; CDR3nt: TGTGCCAGCAGCTTACCATCGGCAGGGGGCAGTGGGGCCAACGTCCTGACTTTC
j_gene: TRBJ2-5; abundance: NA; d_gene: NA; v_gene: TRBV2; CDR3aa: CASSPLTTNLLKETQYF; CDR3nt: TGTGCCAGCAGTCCCCTCACTACGAACTTACTAAAAGAGACCCAGTACTTC
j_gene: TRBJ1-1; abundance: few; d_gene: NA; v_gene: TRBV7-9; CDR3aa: CASSLATGDSEAFF; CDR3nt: TGTGCCAGCAGCTTAGCGACGGGGGACTCTGAAGCTTTCTTT
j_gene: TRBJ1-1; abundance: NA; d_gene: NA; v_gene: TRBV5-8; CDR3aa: CASSRLLNTEAFF; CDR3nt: TGTGCCAGCAGTCGACTCCTGAACACTGAAGCTTTCTTT
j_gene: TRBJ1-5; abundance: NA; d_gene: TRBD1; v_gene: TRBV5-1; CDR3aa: CASSPSGTEGNQPQHF; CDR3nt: TGCGCCAGCAGCCCTTCGGGGACAGAGGGCAATCAGCCCCAGCATTTT
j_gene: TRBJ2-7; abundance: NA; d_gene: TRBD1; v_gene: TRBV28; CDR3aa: CASSLRDRGRDYEQYF; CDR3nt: TGTGCCAGCAGTTTACGGGACAGGGGGCGCGATTACGAGCAGTACTTC
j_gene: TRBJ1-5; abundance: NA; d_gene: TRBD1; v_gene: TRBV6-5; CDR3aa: CASSLDRESYQPQHF; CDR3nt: TGTGCCAGCAGCCTCGACAGGGAGAGTTATCAGCCCCAGCATTTT
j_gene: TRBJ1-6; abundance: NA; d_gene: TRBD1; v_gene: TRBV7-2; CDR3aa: CASRHRDRDNSPLHF; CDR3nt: TGTGCCAGCAGGCACCGGGACAGGGATAATTCACCCCTCCACTTT
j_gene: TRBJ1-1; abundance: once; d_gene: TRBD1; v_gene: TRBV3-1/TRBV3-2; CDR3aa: CASSQGGQGRMNTEAFF; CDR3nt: TGTGCCAGCAGCCAAGGAGGACAGGGAAGGATGAACACTGAAGCTTTCTTT
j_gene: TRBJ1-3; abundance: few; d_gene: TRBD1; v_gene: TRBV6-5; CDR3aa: CASSRGQEEFTIYF; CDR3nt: TGTGCCAGCAGCCGCGGACAGGAAGAATTCACCATATATTTT
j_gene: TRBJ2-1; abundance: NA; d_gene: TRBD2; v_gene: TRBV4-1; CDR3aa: CASSQIPMIAGHEQFF; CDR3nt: TGCGCCAGCAGCCAAATCCCCATGATAGCGGGTCATGAGCAGTTCTTC
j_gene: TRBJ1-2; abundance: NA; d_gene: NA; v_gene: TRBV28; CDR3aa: CASSPASRGSGYTF; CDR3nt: TGTGCCAGCAGTCCCGCCTCCAGGGGCTCTGGCTACACCTTC
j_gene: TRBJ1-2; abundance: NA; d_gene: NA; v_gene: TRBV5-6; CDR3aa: CASSARTVDYGYTF; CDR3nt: TGTGCCAGCAGCGCCCGCACAGTTGACTATGGCTACACCTTC
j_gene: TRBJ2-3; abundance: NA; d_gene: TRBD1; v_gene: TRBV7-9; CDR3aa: CASSSRTGAVGDTQYF; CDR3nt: TGTGCCAGCAGCTCAAGGACAGGGGCTGTGGGGGATACGCAGTATTTT
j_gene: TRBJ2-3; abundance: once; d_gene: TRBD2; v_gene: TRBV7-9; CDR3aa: CASSRNLWGGFTDTQYF; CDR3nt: TGTGCCAGCAGCCGAAATCTCTGGGGGGGATTCACAGATACGCAGTATTTT
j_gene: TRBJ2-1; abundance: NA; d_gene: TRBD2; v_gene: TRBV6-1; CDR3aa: CASSEGTSGGLGQFF; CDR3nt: TGTGCCAGCAGTGAAGGAACTAGCGGGGGACTAGGGCAGTTCTTC
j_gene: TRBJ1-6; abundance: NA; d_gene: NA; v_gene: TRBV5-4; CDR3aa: CASSPAAGENSPLHF; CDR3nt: TGTGCCAGCAGCCCTGCGGCAGGGGAAAATTCACCCCTCCACTTT